This T cell receptor beta chain appears in the sequencing data of a study of blood T cell repertoires in COVID-19. Study details: Samples came from the United States, Italy and Spain, spanning acute and convalescent COVID-19. The analysed material was cDNA or gDNA that came from T cells, B-cell-depleted T cells, or PBMCs.

V shed 1 base, J shed 2 bases, and the junction held 7 bases outside the gene matches. Germline CDR1 and CDR2: LGHDT and YNNKEL (reference sequence). The CDR3 has 16 residues. Original handling: Reference gene primer amplification yielded estimated nucleated cell counts. Only in-frame clones appear in the TCRdb table, and some are missing; sequencing was by immunoSEQ multiplex PCR. V and J calls and clone size are as listed in that table; D and trimming were resolved from the DNA. The table has 70,000 or so clones, 90% seen once. The source of this sequence is a woman at least 80 years old with active COVID-19. The chain uses TRBV3-1 (or the pseudogene TRBV3-2) and TRBJ2-5; 7 bases are shared with TRBD2. The source material was peripheral blood. The CDR3 DNA sequence: TGTGCCAGCAGCCAAGGATGGCGGGAGACTCAAGAGACCCAGTACTTC. This translates into CASSQGWRETQETQYF.